This T cell receptor beta chain was documented in a study of blood T cell repertoires in COVID-19. As for the study in general: The study drew acute and convalescent COVID-19 samples from the United States, Italy and Spain. PBMCs, B-cell-depleted T cells, or T cells were the source of the cDNA or gDNA that made up the material.

The V end lost 5 bases, the J end lost 5 bases, and 9 bases lay between the germline ends. The CDR3 loop spans 12 amino acids. Authors' data handling: How many nucleated cells were present was estimated from reference gene primer amplification. Using immunoSEQ multiplex PCR, the repertoire was profiled, and TCRdb retains in-frame clones only, with some absent. That table furnishes V, J and clone size, whereas the DNA furnished D and trimming. The table includes approximately 260,000 clones, around four fifths detected once. V gene TRBV12-3 or TRBV12-4 combines with J gene TRBJ2-5; D unclear. This clonotype originated in a man aged 55-75 years who had recovered from COVID-19. Sequencing input: peripheral blood. CDR3 nucleotides: TGTGCCAGCAGTCTGTATCTGGAGACCCAGTACTTC. Amino acids: CASSLYLETQYF.